What follows are 7 T cell receptor beta chains derived from one specimen sequenced in a study of blood T cell repertoires in COVID-19. Clones were sequenced by immunoSEQ multiplex PCR, and TCRdb holds only the in-frame ones, with some missing. The data contain under 200,000 clones, roughly four fifths of them seen just once; the ten biggest clones take up 2.6%. The specimen sequenced was peripheral blood. These receptors were collected from a human donor with acute or convalescent COVID-19. The donor label of this sample is uncertain.

The CDR3 DNA sequence: TGTGCCACCAGCAGAGCTACGGGCAGGGCAGACGAGCAGTACTTC. Its protein product is CATSRATGRADEQYF. This chain connects TRBV15 to TRBJ2-7, with D possibly TRBD1 on 5 matching bases. This CDR3 has 15 residues. Germline V gives CDR1 LNHNV, CDR2 YYDKDF (reference sequence). Trimming shortened V by 1 base and J by 5 bases, and 15 bases separated the two germline ends. The entire variable domain, with the rest obtained from reference TRBV15 and TRBJ2-7, is as follows: DAMVIQNPRYQVTQFGKPVTLSCSQTLNHNVMYWYQQKSSQAPKLLFHYYDKDFNNEADTPDNFQSRRPNTSFCFLDIRSPGLGDTAMYLCATSRATGRADEQYFGPGTRLTVT.

This clone was counted between two and nine times. This sequence joins TRBV6-5 and TRBJ1-6; no definite D call. CDR3 length equals 14 residues. V was trimmed by 8 bases and J by 9 bases, leaving 17 bases between them. The germline CDR1 and CDR2 sequences are MNHEY and SVGAGI. Here the CDR3 reads CASGQWAPVSPLHF. The CDR3 coding sequence is TGTGCCAGCGGTCAGTGGGCCCCGGTTTCACCCCTCCACTTT.

The chain combines TRBV30 with TRBJ1-6; 8 bases agree with TRBD1. From germline, CDR1 is GTSNPN and CDR2 SVGIG (reference sequence). This CDR3 comprises 13 residues. The V gene end was trimmed by 3 bases and the J gene end by 7 bases; junction bases not matched to a gene: 2. CDR3 sequence (DNA): TGTGCCTGGAGGGACAGGGTAAATTCACCCCTCCACTTT. As protein: CAWRDRVNSPLHF.

The gene calls are TRBV6-1 and TRBJ1-2; 9 nucleotides agree with TRBD1. The ends lost 0 bases at V and 10 bases at J; junction bases unmatched: 12. The CDR3 totals 16 residues. Per the germline V gene, CDR1 is MNHNS and CDR2 is SASEGT. The chain's CDR3 is CASSEAILQGARDYTF. The DNA for the CDR3 is TGTGCCAGCAGTGAAGCCATCTTACAGGGGGCTAGGGACTACACCTTC.

The genes are TRBV27 and TRBJ2-7, with TRBD1 matching over 7 bases. Per the germline V gene, CDR1 is MNHEY and CDR2 is SMNVEV (reference sequence). V lost 5 bases, J lost 3 bases, and 10 bases stayed unmatched. This CDR3 has 15 amino acids. The chain's CDR3 is CASSNPGTAVYEQYF. CDR3 DNA sequence: TGTGCCAGCAGTAACCCGGGGACAGCGGTCTACGAGCAGTACTTC.

CDR3 coding DNA: TGTGCCAGCAGTGAACCGGGCAGGGAGGAGGGAAAACTGTTTTTT. Amino acids: CASSEPGREEGKLFF. J is TRBJ1-4 and V is TRBV6-1, with D possibly matching TRBD1 (5 bases). The V end was cut by 2 bases, the J end by 10 bases, with 17 bases between. The CDR3 loop spans 15 amino acids. Germline V gene lookup returns CDR1 MNHNS and CDR2 SASEGT.

The V call is TRBV5-8, the J call TRBJ1-2; D is possibly TRBD1 (5 bases). The V gene lost 4 bases and the J gene lost 0 bases, with 13 bases spanning the gap. CDR3 length: 15 amino acids. Germline CDR1 reads SGHTS; CDR2 reads YDEGEE. The CDR3, as DNA: TGTGCCAGCAGCCGGCCGACAGACTCTAACTATGGCTACACCTTC. It specifies CASSRPTDSNYGYTF.